A single sample is the source of the 28 T cell receptor beta chains below, sequenced in a study of blood T cell repertoires in COVID-19. Measured with immunoSEQ multiplex PCR; TCRdb has only the in-frame clones, and not every one. Of fewer than 250,000 clones listed, 85% are singletons. The sequenced sample was peripheral blood. All receptors come from a woman aged 60 to 75 with active or convalescent COVID-19.

This clone appeared a single time. This chain uses TRBV18 with TRBJ2-1; 12 bases are shared with TRBD2. J was trimmed by 8 bases and V by 3 bases; bases with no gene match: 5. The CDR3 extends over 15 amino acids. Germline V gene sequence: CDR1 KGHSH, CDR2 LQKENI. CDR3 loop: CASSPGPSGRDEQFF. CDR3 coding DNA: TGTGCCAGCTCACCTGGCCCTAGCGGGAGGGATGAGCAGTTCTTC.

The gene calls are TRBV30 and TRBJ2-5, with D tentatively TRBD2 (5 bases). Germline V gives CDR1 GTSNPN, CDR2 SVGIG (reference sequence). The CDR3 runs 14 residues. V shed 0 bases and J shed 5 bases, with 13 bases lying between them. CDR3 coding DNA: TGTGCCTGGAGTGTTGGTGGGAGCAGGGAGACCCAGTACTTC. Its protein product is CAWSVGGSRETQYF.

Concerning this clone: Relative to the germline gene, one junction end is altered; a read error may explain this. V and J are TRBV6-1 and TRBJ1-5; 7 nucleotides line up with TRBD1. From germline, CDR1 is MNHNS and CDR2 SASEGT. The CDR3 is made up of 14 amino acids. This CDR3 is CASREGGAGQPQHF. In nucleotides, the CDR3 is TGTGCCAGCAGAGAAGGGGGCGCCGGTCAGCCCCAGCATTTT.

For the CDR3, the DNA is TGCGCCAGCAGCGCCGGACTAGCGGGGGATGAGACCCAGTACTTC. Amino acid sequence: CASSAGLAGDETQYF. The chain is built from TRBV5-1 and TRBJ2-5; 13 bases agree with TRBD2. The germline V gene encodes CDR1 SGHRS and CDR2 YFSETQ. The CDR3 has 15 amino acids. V lost 4 bases and J lost 5; bases outside the gene matches: 5. Looking up the rest from reference TRBV5-1 and TRBJ2-5 gives the full variable domain: KAGVTQTPRYLIKTRGQQVTLSCSPISGHRSVSWYQQTPGQGLQFLFEYFSETQRNKGNFPGRFSGRQFSNSRSEMNVSTLELGDSALYLCASSAGLAGDETQYFGPGTRLLVL.

DNA of the CDR3: TGTGCCAGCAGCCCACCCGAGACGACTAGCGGGACCATTGGAGCTTACGAGCAGTACTTC. It is translated as CASSPPETTSGTIGAYEQYF. The V gene is TRBV2, the J gene TRBJ2-7, with 11 nucleotides matching TRBD2. Germline loops: CDR1 SNHLY, CDR2 FYNNEI. The CDR3 contains 20 residues. V lost 6 bases and J lost 4; bases outside the gene matches: 23.

The V call is TRBV11-3, the J call TRBJ2-5; tentatively, D is TRBD2 (5 bases). From germline, CDR1 is SGHNT and CDR2 YENEEA. Deletions cut 4 bases from V and 2 bases from J, with 11 bases between. The CDR3 length is 14 residues. CDR3 bases: TGTGCCAGCAGCTACCGGGGTGAACAAGAGACCCAGTACTTC. Translating it yields CASSYRGEQETQYF.

Here the CDR3 DNA reads TGTGCCATCTCAGGAGCGGGAGGCACAGATACGCAGTATTTT. Encoded protein: CAISGAGGTDTQYF. The V call is TRBV10-3, the J call TRBJ2-3; 8 positions match TRBD2. Per germline, CDR1 ENHRY and CDR2 SYGVKD. Trimming took 8 bases from V and 1 from J; bases not matched to a gene: 5. This CDR3 spans 14 amino acids.

This clone was seen a few times. The rearrangement joins TRBV12-3 or TRBV12-4 to TRBJ2-2; D is unclear. The CDR3 is 11 residues long. V was trimmed by 6 bases and J by 7 bases, leaving 6 bases between them. CDR3 DNA sequence: TGTGCCAGCAGAACCTACGGGGAGCTGTTTTTT. Translation: CASRTYGELFF.

J is TRBJ2-1 and V is TRBV5-1; 7 nucleotides align to TRBD1. The germline CDR1 and CDR2 sequences are SGHRS and YFSETQ. V dropped 4 bases and J dropped 3; count of bases not matched to a gene: 7. The CDR3 length is 15 residues. Written as DNA, the CDR3 is TGCGCCAGCAGCCTAGGACAGGAGATCTACAATGAGCAGTTCTTC. Translation: CASSLGQEIYNEQFF.

CDR3 in DNA: TGTGCCAGCAGCTTGGACGAGGACAGGGGGCGGTCACCCCTCCACTTT. It specifies CASSLDEDRGRSPLHF. The chain couples TRBV5-5 to TRBJ1-6, with TRBD1 matching over 11 bases. CDR3 length: 16 amino acids. V was clipped by 0 bases and J by 10 bases; unmatched bases: 6. CDR1 and CDR2 (germline): SGHKS, YYEKEE (reference sequence).

This chain joins TRBV2 and TRBJ2-3, with D perhaps TRBD1 (6 bases). There are 15 residues in the CDR3. V was cut by 5 bases and J by 5 bases, with 17 bases left in between. Germline V gene data show CDR1 as SNHLY and CDR2 as FYNNEI. The CDR3 is CASSPDRMQGDTQYF. As DNA, the CDR3 is TGTGCCAGCAGTCCCGACAGGATGCAGGGAGATACGCAGTATTTT.

The rearrangement links TRBV2 to TRBJ1-1; maybe TRBD1 (6 bases). With 3 bases removed from V and 5 bases from J, the gap between germline ends came to 10 bases. Looked up from germline, CDR1 is SNHLY and CDR2 is FYNNEI. This CDR3 has 13 residues. CDR3 nucleotides: TGTGCCAGCAGTGAGGGGGGGCTAACTGAAGCTTTCTTT. Its protein product is CASSEGGLTEAFF. The whole variable domain, remainder taken from reference TRBV2 and TRBJ1-1, is EPEVTQTPSHQVTQMGQEVILRCVPISNHLYFYWYRQILGQKVEFLVSFYNNEISEKSEIFDDQFSVERPDGSNFTLKIRSTKLEDSAMYFCASSEGGLTEAFFGQGTRLTVV.

This clone occurred once. This chain's CDR3 is CASSARGTSSGENEQFF. The CDR3 region has the DNA TGTGCCAGCAGCGCCCGCGGGACCTCTAGCGGGGAGAATGAGCAGTTCTTC. This rearrangement joins TRBV9 to TRBJ2-1, with 9 bases matching TRBD2. The CDR3 consists of 17 residues. Trimming removed 3 bases from V and 7 bases from J; junction bases left unmatched: 14. The germline gives CDR1 SGDLS, CDR2 YYNGEE.

This chain joins TRBV2 and TRBJ2-3; 9 positions agree with TRBD2. Germline lookup yields CDR1 SNHLY and CDR2 FYNNEI. Trimming took 3 bases from V and 4 from J; bases not matched to a gene: 2. The CDR3 sequence is 14 residues long. CDR3 in amino acids: CASSEGLASDTQYF. The CDR3 coding sequence is TGTGCCAGCAGTGAGGGACTAGCTTCAGATACGCAGTATTTT.

In this sample, this clone turned up a few times. The CDR3 here is CASSLMEESPLHF. The CDR3 bases are TGTGCCAGCAGCTTAATGGAGGAATCACCCCTCCACTTT. The J gene is TRBJ1-6, the V gene TRBV7-6, with D unclear. CDR1 is SGHVS, CDR2 FNYEAQ, per germline. This CDR3 comprises 13 residues. The germline V and J ends were trimmed by 2 bases and 10 bases, with 9 bases remaining between them.

J is TRBJ1-1 and V is TRBV10-3; D unresolved. The V end lost 4 bases, the J end lost 4 bases, and 13 bases lay between the germline ends. The germline gives CDR1 ENHRY, CDR2 SYGVKD. The CDR3 extends over 14 amino acids. The CDR3 DNA reads as TGTGCCATCAGTGCCCTTAGTGATTCCACTGAAGCTTTCTTT. Encoded protein: CAISALSDSTEAFF.

The chain links TRBV6-7 to TRBJ2-5; TRBD2 matches 13 bases. TRBV6-7 falls under the ORF class, with uncertain function. The CDR3 contains 16 residues. V trimming: 6 bases; J trimming: 2 bases; junction bases outside the gene matches: 6. The CDR3 reads CASRSGLAGEQETQYF. The CDR3, as DNA: TGTGCCAGCAGGAGCGGACTAGCGGGAGAGCAAGAGACCCAGTACTTC.

Only one count was recorded for this clone. This sequence joins TRBV9 and TRBJ2-2, with D perhaps matching TRBD2 (5 bases). V was pared by 1 base and J by 0 bases, with 7 bases between. Germline loops: CDR1 SGDLS, CDR2 YYNGEE. The CDR3 runs to 15 residues. CDR3 loop: CASSVSGTNTGELFF. CDR3 DNA: TGTGCCAGCAGCGTAAGCGGAACGAACACCGGGGAGCTGTTTTTT.

This clone was seen a few times. The chain carries TRBV6-6 and TRBJ1-6, with D possibly being TRBD1 (5 bases). Germline CDR1 and CDR2: MNHNY and SVGAGI (reference sequence). This CDR3 has 12 amino acids. V was pared by 8 bases and J by 9 bases, with 11 bases between. The CDR3 reads CASWRGGSPLHF. CDR3 in DNA: TGTGCCAGCTGGAGGGGAGGTTCACCCCTCCACTTT.

This clone was recorded once. The V gene is TRBV5-1, the J gene TRBJ1-1; 8 bases line up with TRBD1. V lost 0 bases to trimming and J lost 4 bases; unmatched junction nucleotides: 2. The CDR3 runs to 14 residues. Germline CDR1 and CDR2: SGHRS and YFSETQ. The DNA for the CDR3 is TGCGCCAGCAGCTTGGATACAGGGGGCACTGAAGCTTTCTTT. This encodes CASSLDTGGTEAFF.

This rearrangement joins TRBV30 to TRBJ2-3; the D gene is possibly TRBD2 (6 bases). The CDR3 spans 15 residues. Germline values: CDR1 GTSNPN, CDR2 SVGIG (reference sequence). The V end lost 2 bases, the J end lost 0 bases, and 12 bases lay between the germline ends. CDR3 sequence: CAWSIGTVSTDTQYF. The CDR3 nucleotides read TGTGCCTGGAGTATAGGGACTGTAAGCACAGATACGCAGTATTTT. Full variable domain (remainder filled in from reference TRBV30 and TRBJ2-3): SQTIHQWPATLVQPVGSPLSLECTVEGTSNPNLYWYRQAAGRGLQLLFYSVGIGQISSEVPQNLSASRPQDRQFILSSKKLLLSDSGFYLCAWSIGTVSTDTQYFGPGTRLTVL.

The chain links TRBV7-8 to TRBJ1-2, with 9 bases matching TRBD1. The J segment lost 8 bases and the V segment lost 5 bases, leaving 6 bases of the junction unmatched. Germline V gene data show CDR1 as SGHVS and CDR2 as FQNEAQ. The CDR3 contains 13 residues. This CDR3 is CASSRTGGAGYTF. DNA for the CDR3: TGTGCCAGCAGCCGCACAGGGGGCGCAGGCTACACCTTC.

This clone has a single count. DNA for the CDR3: TGTGCCAGCAGCTTAGCCCTCACTAACACCGGGGAGCTGTTTTTT. It specifies CASSLALTNTGELFF. The rearrangement uses TRBV11-2 and TRBJ2-2; D gene uncertain. The CDR3 runs to 15 residues. Germline V gives CDR1 SGHAT, CDR2 FQNNGV. The V gene lost 1 base and the J gene lost 2 bases, with 8 bases spanning the gap.

The rearrangement joins TRBV12-3 or TRBV12-4 to TRBJ2-2; 7 bases are a match to TRBD1. V shed 6 bases and J 5 bases; nucleotides not matched to a gene: 0. The CDR3 has 12 amino acids. In DNA, the CDR3 is TGTGCCAGCAGACAGGGGACCGGGGAGCTGTTTTTT. Translating gives CASRQGTGELFF.

This chain joins TRBV21-1 and TRBJ2-7; the D segment call TRBD2 is taken from the table without a DNA check. TRBV21-1 is a pseudogene locus. The CDR3 runs 15 residues. The CDR3 loop is CASSTRVTVSDEQYV. For the CDR3, the DNA is TGTGCCAGCAGCACGCGGGTAACAGTTTCCGACGAGCAGTACGTC.

This clone was seen only a few times. V usage is TRBV2 and J usage is TRBJ1-6; D uncertain. The CDR3 spans 13 residues. Trimming shortened V by 6 bases and J by 7 bases, and 10 bases separated the two germline ends. Germline V gene data show CDR1 as SNHLY and CDR2 as FYNNEI. The CDR3 loop reads CASRRLGNSPLHF. Written as DNA, the CDR3 is TGTGCCAGCAGGAGGTTAGGAAATTCACCCCTCCACTTT.

V usage is TRBV28 and J usage is TRBJ1-5; D perhaps matches TRBD1 (6 bases). The ends were cut back, 11 bases at V and 2 bases at J, with 19 bases in the middle. This CDR3 is built from 15 residues. Germline V lookup: CDR1 MDHEN, CDR2 SYDVKM. CDR3 bases: TGTGCCTCCAAACAGGGTCTAGGAGGCAATCAGCCCCAGCATTTT. Translated: CASKQGLGGNQPQHF. The variable domain in full, with the rest retrieved from reference TRBV28 and TRBJ1-5, is DVKVTQSSRYLVKRTGEKVFLECVQDMDHENMFWYRQDPGLGLRLIYFSYDVKMKEKGDIPEGYSVSREKKERFSLILESASTNQTSMYLCASKQGLGGNQPQHFGDGTRLSIL.

The J gene is TRBJ2-2, the V gene TRBV9; 7 bases fit TRBD1. With V trimmed by 0 bases and J by 1 base, 0 bases remained unmatched. The germline V gene encodes CDR1 SGDLS and CDR2 YYNGEE. This CDR3 has 15 amino acids. The CDR3 region has the DNA TGTGCCAGCAGCGTAGGGACAGGGAACACCGGGGAGCTGTTTTTT. Residues: CASSVGTGNTGELFF.